This T cell receptor (beta chain) comes out of a study of shared clonotypes between healthy human individuals. Study-level information: A couple of female and three male donors aged 18 to 49 were enrolled.

The CDR3 contains 13 residues. V was clipped by 4 bases and J by 3 bases, with 11 bases between them. Germline lookup yields CDR1 SGHRS and CDR2 YFSETQ. The study enrolled healthy HIV-negative adults without recent acute infections or vaccinations as donors. The split of CD4+ cells yielded CD45RA+ naive and CD45RA-negative memory subsets. Template for every sorted-subset replicate PCR totaled approximately 200 ng DNA, roughly 30,000 T cell genomes. Assay used: immunoSEQ multiplex PCR; TCRdb lists only in-frame clones, some missing. The data contain about 2.3 million clones, roughly 93% of them singletons.

The source is a man aged 18 to 35 in good health. Some clones in this sample may be carry-over from other donors' samples. The sample taken for sequencing was naive CD4+ T cells from PBMCs. The subset: CD45RA+ positively selected. V and J are TRBV5-1 and TRBJ2-7; D is possibly TRBD1 (6 bases). CDR3 in DNA: TGCGCCAGCAGCCCCCGGGACAACTACGAGCAGTACTTC. It yields the protein CASSPRDNYEQYF. The variable domain in full, completed from reference TRBV5-1 and TRBJ2-7, reads KAGVTQTPRYLIKTRGQQVTLSCSPISGHRSVSWYQQTPGQGLQFLFEYFSETQRNKGNFPGRFSGRQFSNSRSEMNVSTLELGDSALYLCASSPRDNYEQYFGPGTRLTVT.